The entry below gives a single TCR beta chain sequence along with its context. These data belong to a study of CD8+ T cells in alopecia areata. RNA was isolated and reverse transcribed to cDNA, the sequencing template. The assay was immunoSEQ multiplex PCR, and TCRdb's table has in-frame clones only and misses some. The sample lists 75,000 to 100,000 clones, less than 50% seen once, with roughly 1.3% in the top ten. The source is a human donor with alopecia areata. Sample: CD4+ T cells sorted from blood.

Written as DNA, the CDR3 is TGCGCCAGCAGTGAGTCGATAGGGTCAGCCGAAGAGACCCAGTACTTC. Amino acid sequence: CASSESIGSAEETQYF. V is TRBV10-1 and J is TRBJ2-5; D is unresolved. Looked up from germline, CDR1 is WNHNN and CDR2 is SYGVQD (reference sequence). The CDR3 extends over 16 amino acids. The germline V and J ends were trimmed by 0 bases and 3 bases, with 14 bases remaining between them.